This T cell receptor beta chain was captured by sequencing in a study of cytomegalovirus exposure and HLA in healthy donors. As concerns this clone: Its antigen is as yet unknown.

This CDR3 is 13 amino acids long. The V end lost 1 base, the J end lost 5 bases, and 8 bases lay between the germline ends. From germline, CDR1 is MGHRA and CDR2 YSYEKL. Clones were read by immunoSEQ multiplex PCR, and TCRdb kept only the in-frame ones, dropping some. The sample carries about 130,000 clones, about nine tenths recorded once. Regarding the study as a whole: Overall, approximately 150 TCR beta chains were annotated as cytomegalovirus-associated. A few chains tied to CMV proved CMV antigen-specific in vitro. In a later analysis, first-cohort TCR clusters were found to tend to co-occur in the 130 or so validation repertoires.

Sequencing was performed on PBMCs. This receptor was obtained from a man between 25 and 39 years old in good health and CMV-seronegative. The genes are TRBV4-1 and TRBJ2-5; weak D call: TRBD1 (5 bases). CDR3 region: CASSQGNRETQYF. In nucleotides, the CDR3 is TGCGCCAGCAGCCAAGGGAACAGGGAGACCCAGTACTTC.